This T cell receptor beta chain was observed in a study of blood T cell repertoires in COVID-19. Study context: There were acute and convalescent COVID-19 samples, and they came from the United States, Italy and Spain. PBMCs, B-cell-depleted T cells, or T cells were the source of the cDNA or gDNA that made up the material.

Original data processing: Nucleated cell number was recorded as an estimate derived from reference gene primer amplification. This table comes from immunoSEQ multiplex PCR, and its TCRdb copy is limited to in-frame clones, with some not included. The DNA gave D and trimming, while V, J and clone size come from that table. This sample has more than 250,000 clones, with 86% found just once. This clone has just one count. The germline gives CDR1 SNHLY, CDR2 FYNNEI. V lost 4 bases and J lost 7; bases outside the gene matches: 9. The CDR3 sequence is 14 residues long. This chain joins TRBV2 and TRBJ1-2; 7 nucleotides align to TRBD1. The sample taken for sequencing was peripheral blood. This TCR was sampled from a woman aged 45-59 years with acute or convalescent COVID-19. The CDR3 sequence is CASSAREGAVGYTF. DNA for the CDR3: TGTGCCAGCAGTGCCCGGGAGGGGGCGGTTGGCTACACCTTC.